The 13 T cell receptor beta chains listed next were all sequenced from one sample in a study of T-cell reconstitution after alpha-beta-depleted transplantation in children. Preparation of the TCRbeta library used unique molecular identifiers. Using its own MiXCR run on the PCR reads, TCRdb lists one record per CDR3 protein. Seen here are a few hundred thousand distinct CDR3 sequences, about 12% observed once, and the top ten hold less than 6.5%. The source was PBMCs from the stem cell graft donor, collected from the stem cell graft. The source is a human donor who donated a stem cell graft to a child with combined immunodeficiency.

The CDR3 nucleotides are TGTGCCAGCAGCCATCGGACGGATCCCTACGAGCAGTACTTC. This codes for CASSHRTDPYEQYF. The chain employs TRBV7-6 and TRBJ2-7, with D unresolved. There are 14 residues in the CDR3. V shed 5 bases and J shed 2 bases, with 13 bases lying between them. CDR1 is SGHVS, CDR2 FNYEAQ, per germline.

This clonotype has a handful of counts. The chain is built from TRBV28 and TRBJ1-5; weak D call: TRBD1 (6 bases). Deletions cut 3 bases from V and 11 bases from J, with 20 bases between. CDR1 is MDHEN and CDR2 is SYDVKM in the germline V gene. The CDR3 contains 15 residues. CDR3 bases: TGTGCCAGCAGTTTGGGCCGGGACACCCGTTGGGCCCAGCATTTT. It is translated as CASSLGRDTRWAQHF. Combining the CDR3 with reference TRBV28 and TRBJ1-5 gives the whole variable domain DVKVTQSSRYLVKRTGEKVFLECVQDMDHENMFWYRQDPGLGLRLIYFSYDVKMKEKGDIPEGYSVSREKKERFSLILESASTNQTSMYLCASSLGRDTRWAQHFGDGTRLSIL.

This clonotype was seen at least ten times. The chain couples TRBV5-1 to TRBJ2-3; the D gene is possibly TRBD2 (6 bases). CDR1 and CDR2 from the germline V gene are SGHRS and YFSETQ. CDR3 length: 16 amino acids. V gave up 4 bases and J gave up 2 bases, with 17 bases separating them. CDR3 in amino acids: CASSLRRGESTDTQYF. CDR3 nucleotides: TGCGCCAGCAGCCTAAGACGCGGGGAGTCCACAGATACGCAGTATTTT.

This clonotype was counted a few times. The chain couples TRBV7-8 to TRBJ2-7; 11 nucleotides match TRBD2. Looked up from germline, CDR1 is SGHVS and CDR2 is FQNEAQ. CDR3 size: 15 residues. J was trimmed by 3 bases and V by 4 bases; bases with no gene match: 5. The CDR3 protein is CASSSLAGGVYEQYF. CDR3 bases: TGTGCCAGCAGCTCCCTAGCGGGGGGTGTCTACGAGCAGTACTTC.

The genes are TRBV9 and TRBJ2-3; the D is unclear. Trimming removed 4 bases at V and 2 bases at J, with 14 bases between. The CDR3 is 15 amino acids. From germline, CDR1 is SGDLS and CDR2 YYNGEE. The CDR3 coding sequence is TGTGCCAGCAGCCCCCACTTGATACACACAGATACGCAGTATTTT. This gives the protein CASSPHLIHTDTQYF.

This clonotype showed up many times. J is TRBJ2-3 and V is TRBV15, with TRBD2 identical over 8 bases. With V trimmed by 3 bases and J by 1 base, 9 bases remained unmatched. Germline CDR1 LNHNV, CDR2 YYDKDF (reference sequence). The CDR3 extends over 17 amino acids. CDR3 in DNA: TGTGCCACCAGCAGGTCTGGGGATAGCGGGGGCACAGATACGCAGTATTTT. Amino acids: CATSRSGDSGGTDTQYF.

The rearrangement links TRBV7-2 to TRBJ2-7; D possibly corresponds to TRBD1 (5 bases). The germline V gene encodes CDR1 SGHTA and CDR2 FQGNSA. The CDR3 runs to 13 residues. Trimming took off 3 bases at V and 3 bases at J, with 9 bases between the two ends. CDR3: CASSFSQGYEQYF. CDR3 coding DNA: TGTGCCAGCAGCTTTTCCCAGGGCTACGAGCAGTACTTC.

This clonotype was seen a handful of times. The chain joins TRBV12-3 or TRBV12-4 to TRBJ1-6; D gene unclear. V lost 6 bases, J lost 8 bases, and 8 bases lay in between. This CDR3 contains 12 residues. The CDR3 loop is CASSRTDSPLHF. The CDR3 nucleotides read TGTGCCAGCAGCCGGACCGATTCACCCCTCCACTTT.

This clonotype was detected a few times. J is TRBJ2-1 and V is TRBV9, with D maybe TRBD1 (7 bases). CDR3 length: 15 residues. The V gene lost 2 bases and the J gene lost 4 bases, with 13 bases spanning the gap. Germline CDR1 is SGDLS and CDR2 is YYNGEE. CDR3 sequence (DNA): TGTGCCAGCAGCGTCAGGGGGGACCCGTACAATGAGCAGTTCTTC. This translates into CASSVRGDPYNEQFF. The full variable domain, with the rest looked up from reference TRBV9 and TRBJ2-1, is DSGVTQTPKHLITATGQRVTLRCSPRSGDLSVYWYQQSLDQGLQFLIQYYNGEERAKGNILERFSAQQFPDLHSELNLSSLELGDSALYFCASSVRGDPYNEQFFGPGTRLTVL.

In this sample, this clonotype turned up a few times. The gene calls are TRBV4-2 and TRBJ2-5; D perhaps matches TRBD1 (6 bases). Per germline, CDR1 LGHNA and CDR2 YNFKEQ. Trimming left V 4 bases short and J 1 base short, with 13 bases between. CDR3 size: 15 residues. The CDR3 DNA reads as TGTGCCAGCAGCCTCGTCAGGGGACCCCAAGAGACCCAGTACTTC. It encodes CASSLVRGPQETQYF.

This clonotype was detected ten times or more. The rearrangement joins TRBV7-9 to TRBJ2-1; no definite D call. Trimming took 6 bases from V and 1 from J, leaving 10 bases between them. The germline V gene encodes CDR1 SEHNR and CDR2 FQNEAQ (reference sequence). The length of the CDR3 is 14 residues. The CDR3 spells CASSSTLSYNEQFF. The CDR3 nucleotides are TGTGCCAGCAGTTCGACGCTTTCCTACAATGAGCAGTTCTTC.

This CDR3 is CASSLVGGDQPQHF. DNA for the CDR3: TGTGCCAGCAGCTTGGTGGGTGGGGATCAGCCCCAGCATTTT. V and J are TRBV5-5 and TRBJ1-5; D not resolved. There are 14 residues in the CDR3. V dropped 0 bases and J dropped 5 bases, with 9 bases sitting between them. Per the germline V gene, CDR1 is SGHKS and CDR2 is YYEKEE (reference sequence).

The table lists this clonotype with a few counts. The chain is built from TRBV15 and TRBJ2-7, with D possibly matching TRBD2 (5 bases). Germline values: CDR1 LNHNV, CDR2 YYDKDF (reference sequence). V dropped 0 bases and J dropped 2 bases, with 14 bases sitting between them. This CDR3 comprises 16 residues. CDR3 amino acids: CATSRDGPRVTYEQYF. The CDR3 bases are TGTGCCACCAGCAGAGATGGCCCGCGGGTGACCTACGAGCAGTACTTC.